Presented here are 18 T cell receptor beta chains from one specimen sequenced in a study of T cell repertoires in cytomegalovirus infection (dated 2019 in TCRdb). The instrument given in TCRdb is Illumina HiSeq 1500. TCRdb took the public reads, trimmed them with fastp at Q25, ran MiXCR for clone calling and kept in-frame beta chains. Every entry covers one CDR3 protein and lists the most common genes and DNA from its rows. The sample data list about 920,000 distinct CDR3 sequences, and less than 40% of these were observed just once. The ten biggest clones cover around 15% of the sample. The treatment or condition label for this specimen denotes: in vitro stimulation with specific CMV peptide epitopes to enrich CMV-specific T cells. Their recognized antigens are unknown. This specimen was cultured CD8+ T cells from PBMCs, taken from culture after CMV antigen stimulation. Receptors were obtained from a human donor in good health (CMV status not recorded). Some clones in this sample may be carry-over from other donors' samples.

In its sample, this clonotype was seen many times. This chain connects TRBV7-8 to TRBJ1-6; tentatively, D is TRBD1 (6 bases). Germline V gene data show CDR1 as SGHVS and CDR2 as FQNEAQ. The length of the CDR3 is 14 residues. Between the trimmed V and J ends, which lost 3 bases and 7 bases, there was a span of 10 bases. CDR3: CASSFRGRNSPLHF. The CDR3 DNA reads TGTGCCAGCAGCTTCAGGGGCCGCAATTCACCCCTCCACTTT.

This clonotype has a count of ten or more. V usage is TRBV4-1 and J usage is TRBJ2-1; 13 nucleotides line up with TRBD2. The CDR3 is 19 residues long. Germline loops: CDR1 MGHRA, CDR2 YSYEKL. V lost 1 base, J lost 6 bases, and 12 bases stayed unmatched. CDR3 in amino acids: CASSQVFLSLAGGSNEQFF. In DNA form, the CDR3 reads TGCGCCAGCAGCCAAGTCTTCCTATCACTAGCGGGGGGGTCCAATGAGCAGTTCTTC.

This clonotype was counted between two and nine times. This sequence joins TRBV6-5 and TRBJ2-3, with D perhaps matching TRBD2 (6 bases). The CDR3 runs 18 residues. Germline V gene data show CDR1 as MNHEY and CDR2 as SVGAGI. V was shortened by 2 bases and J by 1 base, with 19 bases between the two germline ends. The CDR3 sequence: CASSYGISWGDGTDTQYF. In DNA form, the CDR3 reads TGTGCCAGCAGTTACGGTATTTCGTGGGGGGATGGCACAGATACGCAGTATTTT.

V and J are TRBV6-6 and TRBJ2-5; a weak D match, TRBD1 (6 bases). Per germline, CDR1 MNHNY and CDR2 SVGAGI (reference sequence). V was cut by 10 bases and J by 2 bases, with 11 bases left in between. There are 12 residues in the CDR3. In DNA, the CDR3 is TGTGCCAACAGGGTAGGACAAGAGACCCAGTACTTC. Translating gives CANRVGQETQYF.

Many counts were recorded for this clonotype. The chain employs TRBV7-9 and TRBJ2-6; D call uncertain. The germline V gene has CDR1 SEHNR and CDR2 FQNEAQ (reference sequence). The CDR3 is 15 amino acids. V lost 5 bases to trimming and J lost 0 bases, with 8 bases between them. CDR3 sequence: CASSKTNSGANVLTF. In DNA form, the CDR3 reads TGTGCCAGCAGCAAAACAAACTCTGGGGCCAACGTCCTGACTTTC. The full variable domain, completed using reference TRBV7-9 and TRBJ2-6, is DTGVSQNPRHKITKRGQNVTFRCDPISEHNRLYWYRQTLGQGPEFLTYFQNEAQLEKSRLLSDRFSAERPKGSFSTLEIQRTEQGDSAMYLCASSKTNSGANVLTFGAGSRLTVL.

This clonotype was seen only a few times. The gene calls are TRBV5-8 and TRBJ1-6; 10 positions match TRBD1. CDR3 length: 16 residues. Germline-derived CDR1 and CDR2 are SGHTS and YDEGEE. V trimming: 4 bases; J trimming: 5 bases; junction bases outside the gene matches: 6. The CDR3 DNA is TGTGCCAGCAGCGACGGGACAGGGGCTAATAATTCACCCCTCCACTTT. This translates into CASSDGTGANNSPLHF.

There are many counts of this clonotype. This CDR3 is CASSPLVSGLGANVLTF. In nucleotides, the CDR3 is TGCGCCAGCAGCCCCTTGGTATCGGGGCTCGGGGCCAACGTCCTGACTTTC. The V gene is TRBV5-1, the J gene TRBJ2-6, with D perhaps given as TRBD1 or TRBD2 (5 bases each). Trimming pared 4 bases from V and 4 bases from J, leaving 18 bases between. This CDR3 comprises 17 residues. The germline gives CDR1 SGHRS, CDR2 YFSETQ.

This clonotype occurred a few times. The CDR3 nucleotides read TGTGCCAGCAGTTACCCCCTAGCGGACTGGACAGATACGCAGTATTTT. It translates to CASSYPLADWTDTQYF. The gene calls are TRBV6-2 or TRBV6-3 and TRBJ2-3, with TRBD2 identical over 7 bases. CDR1 MNHEY and CDR2 SVGEGT come from the germline V gene. Losses at the gene ends were 2 bases for V and 3 bases for J; bases not matched to a gene: 8. The CDR3 covers 16 residues.

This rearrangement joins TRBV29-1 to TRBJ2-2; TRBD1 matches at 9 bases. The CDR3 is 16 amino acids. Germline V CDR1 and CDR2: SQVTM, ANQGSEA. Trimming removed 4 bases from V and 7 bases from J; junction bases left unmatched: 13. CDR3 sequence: CSVAGTGIREGGELFF. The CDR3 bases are TGCAGCGTTGCCGGGACAGGGATTCGAGAGGGCGGGGAGCTGTTTTTT.

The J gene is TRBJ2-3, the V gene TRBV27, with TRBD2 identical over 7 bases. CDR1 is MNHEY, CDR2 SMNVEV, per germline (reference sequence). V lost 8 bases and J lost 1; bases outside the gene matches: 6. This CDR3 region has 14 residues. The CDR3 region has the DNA TGTGCCAGCGAGGGAAGCGGGGGCACAGATACGCAGTATTTT. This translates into CASEGSGGTDTQYF.

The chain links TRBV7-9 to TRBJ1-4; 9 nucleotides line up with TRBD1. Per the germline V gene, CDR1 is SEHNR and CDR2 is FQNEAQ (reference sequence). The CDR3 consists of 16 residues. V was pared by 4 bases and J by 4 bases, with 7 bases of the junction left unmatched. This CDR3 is CASSSVTGGFNEKLFF. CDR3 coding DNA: TGTGCCAGCAGCTCGGTGACAGGGGGTTTTAATGAAAAACTGTTTTTT.

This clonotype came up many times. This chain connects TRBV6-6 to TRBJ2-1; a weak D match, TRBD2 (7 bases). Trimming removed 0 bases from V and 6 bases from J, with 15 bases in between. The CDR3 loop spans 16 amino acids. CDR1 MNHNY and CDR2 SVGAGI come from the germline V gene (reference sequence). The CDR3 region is CASSYSIAGASNEQFF. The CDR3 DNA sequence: TGTGCCAGCAGTTACTCGATCGCGGGGGCGAGCAATGAGCAGTTCTTC.

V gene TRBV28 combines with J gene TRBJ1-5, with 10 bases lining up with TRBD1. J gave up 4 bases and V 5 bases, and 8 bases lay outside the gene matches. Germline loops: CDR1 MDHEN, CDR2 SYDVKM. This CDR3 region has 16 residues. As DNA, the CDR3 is TGTGCCAGCAGTCCCCGGGACAGGGGACGGAATCAGCCCCAGCATTTT. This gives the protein CASSPRDRGRNQPQHF.

Written as DNA, the CDR3 is TGTGCCAGCAGTTATGAGGCTAGAGGGGGCGGATTCTTCGTCCAGCAGTACTTC. Protein: CASSYEARGGGFFVQQYF. V is TRBV6-2 or TRBV6-3 and J is TRBJ2-7, with 7 nucleotides matching TRBD1. The V gene's germline CDR1 is MNHEY and CDR2 SVGEGT. This CDR3 has 18 residues. V lost 3 bases, J lost 8 bases, and 22 bases stayed unmatched.

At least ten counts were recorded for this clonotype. Here the CDR3 reads CASSFSGTQETQYF. The CDR3 DNA reads as TGTGCCAGCAGTTTTAGCGGAACACAAGAGACCCAGTACTTC. The V call is TRBV6-1, the J call TRBJ2-5, with TRBD2 as a possible D gene (6 bases). Germline CDR1 is MNHNS and CDR2 is SASEGT. This CDR3 contains 14 residues. Deletions cut 5 bases from V and 2 bases from J, with 12 bases between.

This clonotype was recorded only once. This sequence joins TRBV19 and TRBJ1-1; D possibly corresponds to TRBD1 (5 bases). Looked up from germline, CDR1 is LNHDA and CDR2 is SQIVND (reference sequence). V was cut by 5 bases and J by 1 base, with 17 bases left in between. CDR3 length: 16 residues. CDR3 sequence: CASSDRKGLKNTEAFF. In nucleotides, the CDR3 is TGTGCCAGTAGTGATCGAAAGGGGCTCAAGAACACTGAAGCTTTCTTT.

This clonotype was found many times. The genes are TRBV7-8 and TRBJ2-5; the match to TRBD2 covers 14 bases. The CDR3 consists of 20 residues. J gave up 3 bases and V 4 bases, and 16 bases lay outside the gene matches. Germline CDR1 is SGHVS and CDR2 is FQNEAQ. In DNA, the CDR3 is TGTGCCAGCAGCTCCCTCCCGGGACTAGCGGGGGCCTCCAAGGAAGAGACCCAGTACTTC. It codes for CASSSLPGLAGASKEETQYF.

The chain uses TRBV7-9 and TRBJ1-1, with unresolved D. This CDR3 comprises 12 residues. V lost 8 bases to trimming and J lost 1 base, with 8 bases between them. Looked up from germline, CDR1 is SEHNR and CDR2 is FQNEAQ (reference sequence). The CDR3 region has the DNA TGTGCCAGCCCGGCGGGGAACACTGAAGCTTTCTTT. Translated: CASPAGNTEAFF.